These 9 T cell receptor beta chains came from one sample sequenced in a study of shared clonotypes between healthy human individuals. Sequenced by immunoSEQ multiplex PCR; TCRdb stores in-frame clones only, minus some. The data hold about 2 million clones, with 90% to 95% observed a single time. The specimen was naive CD4+ T cells sorted from blood. The subset was: CD45RA+ positively selected. These receptors were taken from a man younger than 35 in good health.

The rearrangement uses TRBV5-1 and TRBJ2-3; 7 bases line up with TRBD2. With 5 bases clipped from V and 1 base from J, the junction kept 7 bases outside the gene matches. Per germline, CDR1 SGHRS and CDR2 YFSETQ. The length of the CDR3 is 15 residues. The CDR3 loop is CASRARGGGTDTQYF. The CDR3 DNA is TGCGCCAGCAGGGCCCGCGGGGGAGGCACAGATACGCAGTATTTT.

The rearrangement uses TRBV5-1 and TRBJ2-3; D is uncertain. The CDR3 sequence is 15 residues long. The V end lost 4 bases, the J end lost 6 bases, and 18 bases lay between the germline ends. Germline values: CDR1 SGHRS, CDR2 YFSETQ. Written as DNA, the CDR3 is TGCGCCAGCAGCCCCGGATTGTTTGGGGTTGATACGCAGTATTTT. Protein product: CASSPGLFGVDTQYF.

J is TRBJ2-7 and V is TRBV2; possible D gene TRBD1, 5 bases. Trimming pared 6 bases from V and 1 base from J, leaving 16 bases between. Germline assignment: CDR1 SNHLY and CDR2 FYNNEI. The CDR3 length is 15 residues. CDR3 sequence: CASRYLEGASYEQYF. The CDR3 DNA sequence: TGTGCCAGCAGGTACCTGGAAGGGGCATCCTACGAGCAGTACTTC.

The V and J genes are TRBV19 and TRBJ2-7, with TRBD1 matching over 7 bases. CDR3 length: 15 residues. The germline CDR1 and CDR2 sequences are LNHDA and SQIVND (reference sequence). V gave up 4 bases and J gave up 6 bases; unmatched junction bases: 12. The CDR3 nucleotides are TGTGCCAGTAGTACGACAGGGAAGGGGCGTGTCGAGCAGTACTTC. Translation gives CASSTTGKGRVEQYF.

The chain carries TRBV28 and TRBJ2-3; TRBD1 matches at 7 bases. The CDR3 contains 15 residues. V was clipped by 2 bases and J by 1 base; unmatched bases: 3. The germline V gene encodes CDR1 MDHEN and CDR2 SYDVKM. DNA for the CDR3: TGTGCCAGCAGTTTACTAACAGGGGGCACAGATACGCAGTATTTT. Amino acids: CASSLLTGGTDTQYF.

The chain joins TRBV6-5 to TRBJ1-4; D is unclear. The germline CDR1 and CDR2 sequences are MNHEY and SVGAGI. Trimming cost V 5 bases and J 4 bases, with 11 bases left between them. This CDR3 is built from 14 residues. The CDR3 protein is CASSTTADNEKLFF. The CDR3 DNA follows: TGTGCCAGCAGTACGACGGCGGATAATGAAAAACTGTTTTTT.

This chain joins TRBV5-4 and TRBJ2-7; 9 bases align to TRBD1. Per the germline V gene, CDR1 is SGHNT and CDR2 is YYREEE (reference sequence). The trim removed 2 bases at V and 3 bases at J, leaving 6 bases unmatched. The CDR3 loop spans 15 amino acids. The CDR3 coding sequence is TGTGCCAGCAGCTTACCGGGACAGGGTCACTACGAGCAGTACTTC. It translates to CASSLPGQGHYEQYF.

This sequence joins TRBV9 and TRBJ2-7; D may correspond to TRBD1 or TRBD2 (5 bases each). This CDR3 comprises 14 residues. The germline CDR1 and CDR2 sequences are SGDLS and YYNGEE. Deletions cut 3 bases from V and 1 base from J, with 11 bases between. The CDR3 protein is CASSAWDQSYEQYF. In DNA, the CDR3 is TGTGCCAGCAGCGCATGGGACCAATCCTACGAGCAGTACTTC.

As for this clone: The sample contains more than one DNA sequence encoding this CDR3. The chain recombines TRBV30 with TRBJ2-3; 7 nucleotides align to TRBD2. V lost 0 bases and J lost 2; bases outside the gene matches: 8. Germline V gene data show CDR1 as GTSNPN and CDR2 as SVGIG (reference sequence). The CDR3 has 16 residues. CDR3 amino acids: CAWSVGLAGATDTQYF. CDR3 sequence (DNA): TGTGCCTGGAGTGTAGGGTTAGCGGGTGCCACAGATACGCAGTATTTT. Filled out from reference TRBV30 and TRBJ2-3, the complete variable domain reads SQTIHQWPATLVQPVGSPLSLECTVEGTSNPNLYWYRQAAGRGLQLLFYSVGIGQISSEVPQNLSASRPQDRQFILSSKKLLLSDSGFYLCAWSVGLAGATDTQYFGPGTRLTVL.